What follows are 24 T cell receptor beta chains derived from one specimen sequenced in a study of T-cell reconstitution after alpha-beta-depleted transplantation in children. TCRbeta library preparation incorporated unique molecular identifiers. TCRdb fed the PCR reads into MiXCR, producing one record per CDR3 protein. There are hundreds of thousands of distinct CDR3 sequences in the sample; 10% to 15% occur only once, and approximately 4.2% lies in the top ten. This material consisted of PBMCs, taken from the stem cell graft. These receptors all come from a human donor who donated a stem cell graft to a child with Fanconi anemia.

The CDR3 nucleotides read TGTGCCAGCAGCTTAGAGGCAGGGGGAAACTACGAGCAGTACTTC. Encoded protein: CASSLEAGGNYEQYF. V usage is TRBV11-2 and J usage is TRBJ2-7, with 7 bases matching TRBD1. Germline-derived CDR1 and CDR2 are SGHAT and FQNNGV. The CDR3 covers 15 residues. The V segment lost 0 bases and the J segment 3 bases; nucleotides outside the gene matches: 5.

This clonotype was counted a few times. CDR3 bases: TGTGCCAGCAGTTTTGACACCTCTGGAGTAAACACCATATATTTT. This translates into CASSFDTSGVNTIYF. V usage is TRBV12-3 or TRBV12-4 and J usage is TRBJ1-3; no definite D call. CDR3 length: 15 residues. V gave up 3 bases and J gave up 6 bases, with 15 bases separating them.

This clonotype was recorded a few times. This sequence joins TRBV6-2 or TRBV6-3 and TRBJ1-1, with 9 bases aligning to TRBD1. Germline CDR1 reads MNHEY; CDR2 reads SVGEGT. The CDR3 contains 15 residues. V was clipped by 5 bases and J by 7 bases; unmatched bases: 11. In DNA form, the CDR3 reads TGTGCCAGCAGTCTTTTAGCAGGGACAGGGATTGAAGCTTTCTTT. It specifies CASSLLAGTGIEAFF.

This clonotype has ten or more counts. CDR3 sequence reads: CASSSGAVDTQYF. CDR3 nucleotide sequence: TGTGCCAGCAGCTCCGGCGCAGTCGATACGCAGTATTTT. The chain has TRBV7-3 and TRBJ2-3; no reliable D call. The germline CDR1 and CDR2 sequences are SGHTA and FQGTGA. Trimming took 4 bases from V and 6 from J, leaving 11 bases between them. The CDR3 consists of 13 residues.

This clonotype was observed a handful of times. The V gene is TRBV10-3, the J gene TRBJ1-3; no reliable D call. The CDR3 runs to 15 residues. Trimming cost V 10 bases and J 0 bases, with 16 bases left between them. Germline V CDR1 and CDR2: ENHRY, SYGVKD. CDR3 in DNA: TGTGCCACCATGACGGACTCAAACTCTGGAAACACCATATATTTT. As protein: CATMTDSNSGNTIYF.

The chain joins TRBV7-9 to TRBJ2-7, with TRBD1 matching 12 bases. Trimming took 3 bases from V and 2 from J; bases not matched to a gene: 5. The V gene's germline CDR1 is SEHNR and CDR2 FQNEAQ (reference sequence). The CDR3 has 16 amino acids. The CDR3 spells CASSFGTGGLAYEQYF. CDR3 coding DNA: TGTGCCAGCAGCTTCGGGACAGGGGGCTTAGCCTACGAGCAGTACTTC.

This clonotype was observed a handful of times. The chain links TRBV19 to TRBJ1-1; perhaps TRBD1 as D (6 bases). V lost 7 bases, J lost 5 bases, and 17 bases lay in between. Germline V gives CDR1 LNHDA, CDR2 SQIVND (reference sequence). The CDR3 has 14 amino acids. CDR3 bases: TGTGCCAGTACCCTCGCCAGGGGAGGAACTGAAGCTTTCTTT. Translation gives CASTLARGGTEAFF.

V is TRBV15 and J is TRBJ1-2; 8 bases match TRBD1. Germline values: CDR1 LNHNV, CDR2 YYDKDF (reference sequence). The CDR3 contains 18 residues. Losses at the gene ends were 0 bases for V and 4 bases for J; bases not matched to a gene: 13. This CDR3 is CATSRDARDRLALYGYTF. In DNA form, the CDR3 reads TGTGCCACCAGCAGAGATGCCCGGGACAGGTTGGCCCTCTATGGCTACACCTTC.

This clonotype was seen a handful of times. V and J are TRBV29-1 and TRBJ1-1, with TRBD1 matching over 9 bases. Germline V gives CDR1 SQVTM, CDR2 ANQGSEA. This CDR3 is built from 14 residues. The V gene end was trimmed by 4 bases and the J gene end by 4 bases; junction bases not matched to a gene: 7. In nucleotides, the CDR3 is TGCAGCGTTGTTGGGACAGGGTTGGTCACTGAAGCTTTCTTT. Its translation: CSVVGTGLVTEAFF. Combining the CDR3 with reference TRBV29-1 and TRBJ1-1 gives the whole variable domain SAVISQKPSRDICQRGTSLTIQCQVDSQVTMMFWYRQQPGQSLTLIATANQGSEATYESGFVIDKFPISRPNLTFSTLTVSNMSPEDSSIYLCSVVGTGLVTEAFFGQGTRLTVV.

Ten or more counts support this clonotype. The J gene is TRBJ1-2, the V gene TRBV11-2; weak D call: TRBD1 (5 bases). The V end lost 5 bases, the J end lost 2 bases, and 9 bases lay between the germline ends. Germline V gene lookup returns CDR1 SGHAT and CDR2 FQNNGV. The CDR3 runs 13 residues. CDR3 DNA: TGTGCCAGCAGCCCCGGGGGGAACTATGGCTACACCTTC. It is translated as CASSPGGNYGYTF.

This clonotype was seen ten or more times. The chain uses TRBV11-1 and TRBJ2-4; perhaps TRBD1 as D (5 bases). The germline V gene has CDR1 SGHAT and CDR2 FQDESV (reference sequence). V lost 5 bases to trimming and J lost 1 base, with 15 bases between them. The length of the CDR3 is 16 residues. CDR3 loop: CASSQRQSAAKNIQYF. The CDR3 DNA reads as TGTGCCAGCAGCCAAAGACAGAGCGCTGCCAAAAACATTCAGTACTTC.

This chain links TRBV12-3 or TRBV12-4 with TRBJ1-1; D remains ambiguous. V lost 3 bases and J 7 bases, leaving 12 bases between the germline ends. The CDR3 contains 13 residues. As DNA, the CDR3 is TGTGCCAGCAGTTTTGAGGGTTTGAGTGAAGCTTTCTTT. This translates into CASSFEGLSEAFF.

The J gene is TRBJ2-3, the V gene TRBV28, with D hard to call. V lost 5 bases, J lost 0 bases, and 6 bases lay in between. This CDR3 has 13 amino acids. Germline CDR1 reads MDHEN; CDR2 reads SYDVKM. The CDR3 sequence is CASSQRSTDTQYF. DNA of the CDR3: TGTGCCAGCAGTCAGAGGAGCACAGATACGCAGTATTTT.

This chain connects TRBV11-2 to TRBJ2-1, with D perhaps TRBD2 (7 bases). CDR3 length equals 11 residues. Per germline, CDR1 SGHAT and CDR2 FQNNGV. V lost 3 bases to trimming and J lost 13 bases, with 10 bases between them. CDR3 sequence: CASSFGGAQFF. CDR3 nucleotide sequence: TGTGCCAGCAGCTTTGGGGGGGCTCAGTTCTTC.

Only a few counts were recorded for this clonotype. CDR3 nucleotides: TGTGCCAGCAGGAGGACAGGGGGAAATTATGGCTACACCTTC. This encodes CASRRTGGNYGYTF. The chain has TRBV28 and TRBJ1-2; 10 bases are shared with TRBD1. This CDR3 has 14 amino acids. Germline CDR1 MDHEN, CDR2 SYDVKM. V trimming: 6 bases; J trimming: 5 bases; junction bases outside the gene matches: 6.

The chain is built from TRBV25-1 and TRBJ1-1, with D maybe TRBD1 (5 bases). Trimming pared 5 bases from V and 4 bases from J, leaving 14 bases between. This CDR3 contains 14 residues. Germline loops: CDR1 MGHDK, CDR2 SYGVNS. This chain's CDR3 is CASSTEGASTEAFF. The CDR3 DNA sequence: TGTGCCAGCAGTACCGAAGGGGCTAGCACTGAAGCTTTCTTT.

This clonotype was found many times. The CDR3 loop is CASSLDALARTGELFF. CDR3 DNA sequence: TGTGCCAGCAGCTTGGATGCACTAGCACGGACCGGGGAGCTGTTTTTT. The rearrangement links TRBV5-4 to TRBJ2-2, with D maybe TRBD2 (6 bases). This CDR3 spans 16 amino acids. Germline CDR1 is SGHNT and CDR2 is YYREEE (reference sequence). V lost 0 bases to trimming and J lost 5 bases, with 14 bases between them.

This clonotype has a count of ten or more. The chain recombines TRBV2 with TRBJ2-7; D is unclear. Germline V CDR1 and CDR2: SNHLY, FYNNEI. The CDR3 is 12 amino acids. V dropped 3 bases and J dropped 5 bases, with 8 bases sitting between them. This CDR3 reads CASSDSADEQYV. The CDR3 nucleotides are TGTGCCAGCAGTGACTCAGCTGACGAGCAGTACGTC.

This clonotype was seen only a few times. This rearrangement joins TRBV20-1 to TRBJ1-2, with a tentative D call TRBD1 (5 bases). V was cut by 4 bases and J by 4 bases, with 16 bases left in between. Germline assignment: CDR1 DFQATT and CDR2 SNEGSKA (reference sequence). The CDR3 covers 14 residues. The CDR3 loop reads CSATQGGKSYGYTF. In nucleotides, the CDR3 is TGCAGTGCTACGCAGGGAGGAAAGTCCTATGGCTACACCTTC.

This clonotype appeared many times. The chain links TRBV6-5 to TRBJ1-4, with D unresolved. Germline V gene sequence: CDR1 MNHEY, CDR2 SVGAGI. The CDR3 contains 14 residues. The V gene lost 4 bases and the J gene lost 6 bases, with 12 bases spanning the gap. The CDR3 region has the DNA TGTGCCAGCAGTTTCCGTGGATTTGATGAAAAACTGTTTTTT. It specifies CASSFRGFDEKLFF.

This rearrangement joins TRBV7-8 to TRBJ2-7, with D perhaps matching TRBD1 or TRBD2 (5 bases each). Germline V gene data show CDR1 as SGHVS and CDR2 as FQNEAQ. This CDR3 has 16 amino acids. Between the trimmed V and J ends, which lost 5 bases and 0 bases, there was a span of 17 bases. In DNA form, the CDR3 reads TGTGCCAGCAGCCCCTCCCCGGGACCTAGCTCCTACGAGCAGTACTTC. This encodes CASSPSPGPSSYEQYF.

This clonotype was counted a few times. The genes are TRBV6-5 and TRBJ2-1, with 10 bases aligning to TRBD2. CDR3 length equals 16 residues. Germline CDR1 MNHEY, CDR2 SVGAGI. The V segment lost 2 bases and the J segment 7 bases; nucleotides outside the gene matches: 8. This CDR3 is CASSYRRAGGRNEQFF. The DNA of the CDR3 is TGTGCCAGCAGTTACAGGCGAGCGGGGGGGAGGAATGAGCAGTTCTTC.

The chain recombines TRBV5-5 with TRBJ1-1; D is undetermined. CDR3 length: 15 residues. CDR1 and CDR2 from the germline V gene are SGHKS and YYEKEE (reference sequence). The V and J ends lost 0 bases and 1 base respectively, with 10 bases between them. CDR3 sequence (DNA): TGTGCCAGCAGCTTGGGCCCAGGATGGAACACTGAAGCTTTCTTT. Translated: CASSLGPGWNTEAFF.

The gene calls are TRBV20-1 and TRBJ2-3; D remains ambiguous. The CDR3 runs 12 residues. Trimming took off 2 bases at V and 6 bases at J, with 9 bases between the two ends. In germline, CDR1 is DFQATT, CDR2 SNEGSKA (reference sequence). CDR3 protein: CSARLQPDTQYF. For the CDR3, the DNA is TGCAGTGCTAGACTACAACCCGATACGCAGTATTTT.